This is a list of T cell receptor beta chains from one sample in a study of T-cell reconstitution after alpha-beta-depleted transplantation in children. MiXCR, applied by TCRdb to the PCR reads, yields one record per CDR3 protein. The sample includes about 900,000 distinct CDR3 sequences, 25% to 30% of them seen just once. This sample comprised PBMCs, mostly from graft donor cells, obtained 360 days after TCRalphabeta/CD19-depleted stem cell transplant. The receptors here all came from a boy in the first two years of life who had a stem cell transplant for SCID, so the T cells may come from the graft donor. The CDR3 runs from the conserved cysteine through the conserved F or W. Fields, in order: CDR3 protein, CDR3 DNA, V gene, J gene, D gene, clone size. D genes are given only for firm matches. Some rows have no size entry. The others give once, few or many, or a class for an expanded clone.

CASSLRGQHNNEQFF	TGTGCCAGCAGCCTTCGGGGACAGCACAACAATGAGCAGTTCTTC	TRBV7-3	TRBJ2-1	TRBD1	few
CASSYSPEGEKLFF	TGTGCCAGCAGTTACTCTCCGGAGGGTGAAAAACTGTTTTTT	TRBV6-5	TRBJ1-4	NA	NA
CSAAQGPEAFF	TGCAGTGCCGCACAGGGGCCCGAAGCTTTCTTT	TRBV20-1	TRBJ1-1	TRBD1	NA
CASSLRLSETQYF	TGTGCCAGCAGCCTTCGGCTCTCAGAGACCCAGTACTTC	TRBV9	TRBJ2-5	NA	NA
CASSLPSQTSGGPDEQFF	TGTGCCAGCAGTTTACCCTCCCAGACTAGCGGGGGGCCTGATGAGCAGTTCTTC	TRBV12-3/TRBV12-4	TRBJ2-1	TRBD2	NA
CASSPGQGPYEQYF	TGTGCCAGCAGTCCAGGACAGGGTCCCTACGAGCAGTACTTC	TRBV18	TRBJ2-7	TRBD1	many
CASSSLFPGTGRNYGYTF	TGTGCCAGCAGTTCCCTCTTCCCTGGGACAGGACGCAACTATGGCTACACCTTC	TRBV12-3/TRBV12-4	TRBJ1-2	TRBD1	few
CASSQDAWRLGTDTQYF	TGTGCCAGCAGCCAAGATGCCTGGAGACTCGGCACAGATACGCAGTATTTT	TRBV4-2	TRBJ2-3	NA	NA
CASSHQGWQEKLFF	TGTGCCAGCAGCCACCAGGGGTGGCAGGAAAAACTGTTTTTT	TRBV3-1	TRBJ1-4	NA	few
CASSPRLAGAYEQYF	TGTGCCAGTAGTCCCCGACTAGCGGGGGCCTACGAGCAGTACTTC	TRBV19	TRBJ2-7	TRBD2	NA
CASSLTSGGPNSYEQYF	TGTGCCAGCAGCTTGACTAGCGGGGGGCCCAACTCCTACGAGCAGTACTTC	TRBV7-9	TRBJ2-7	TRBD2	NA
CASSLTGAGGETQYF	TGTGCCAGCAGTTTAACCGGGGCCGGGGGAGAGACCCAGTACTTC	TRBV12-3/TRBV12-4	TRBJ2-5	NA	many
CATSPGGAHNEQFF	TGTGCCACCAGCCCTGGAGGGGCCCACAATGAGCAGTTCTTC	TRBV24-1	TRBJ2-1	NA	few
CASSAFRESSYEQYF	TGTGCCAGCAGCGCATTTAGGGAGAGCTCCTACGAGCAGTACTTC	TRBV7-2	TRBJ2-7	NA	NA
CASSLILGFNQPQHF	TGTGCCAGCAGCTTAATTCTAGGCTTTAATCAGCCCCAGCATTTT	TRBV7-2	TRBJ1-5	NA	NA
CASRPWRGEETQYF	TGTGCCAGCAGGCCATGGCGGGGGGAAGAGACCCAGTACTTC	TRBV6-2/TRBV6-3	TRBJ2-5	TRBD2	few
CASSSWTSGVPRETQYF	TGTGCCAGCAGCTCCTGGACTAGCGGGGTCCCTAGGGAGACCCAGTACTTC	TRBV7-1	TRBJ2-5	TRBD2	NA
CASSVPGPSFGTEAFF	TGTGCCAGCAGCGTTCCGGGACCATCTTTCGGCACTGAAGCTTTCTTT	TRBV7-9	TRBJ1-1	NA	NA
CASSYEGLVSETQYF	TGTGCCAGCAGTTACGAAGGACTAGTGAGTGAGACCCAGTACTTC	TRBV6-2/TRBV6-3	TRBJ2-5	TRBD2	NA
CSAGGGLRGEQFF	TGCAGTGCTGGCGGGGGCCTGAGAGGGGAGCAGTTCTTC	TRBV20-1	TRBJ2-1	NA	NA
CASSYGIKIYGGAFF	TGTGCCAGCAGTTACGGGATTAAGATTTACGGGGGAGCTTTCTTT	TRBV6-2/TRBV6-3	TRBJ1-1	NA	NA
CASSLLGVRGETQYF	TGTGCCAGCAGCTTACTCGGGGTTAGGGGGGAGACCCAGTACTTC	TRBV7-2	TRBJ2-5	NA	few
CASSYLGGGNEQFF	TGTGCCAGCAGTTACCTAGGGGGGGGCAATGAGCAGTTCTTC	TRBV6-2/TRBV6-3	TRBJ2-1	NA	NA
CASSLDRANYGYTF	TGCGCCAGCAGCTTGGACAGAGCTAACTATGGCTACACCTTC	TRBV5-1	TRBJ1-2	NA	many